This T cell receptor beta chain originates from a study of control samples from healthy donors and cancer patients (dated by TCRdb to about 2020). Library method: the immunoSEQ multiplex PCR assay. Not all clones reach the TCRdb copy of this immuneACCESS table, which keeps in-frame sequences only. Checked studies attribute under half of the gap to unresolved V genes and leave the rest unexplained. For this sample there are roughly 400,000 clones; over 75% appear just once. The ten largest clones take up around 6.4% of the sample. Note on this clone: This receptor's antigen is unknown. No quality values exist for individual bases; no much larger clone is one base distant.

In the germline V gene (reference sequence), CDR1 corresponds to MNHNY and CDR2 to SVGAGI. The CDR3 covers 16 residues, taking in both the cysteine and the phenylalanine. The DNA shown is the 48-base CDR3, in frame from base 1. After removal of 4 bases from V and 2 bases from J, the junction retains 8 bases not matched to a gene. Sequenced sample: PBMCs. The clonotype was recovered from a man aged 35 to 55 with head and neck cancer. The V and J segments used are TRBV6-6 and TRBJ2-5; 9 of the junction bases match TRBD2. The CDR3 has the sequence CASSFGLAGLQETQYF. The DNA sequence is given as TGTGCCAGCAGTTTTGGCCTAGCGGGATTACAAGAGACCCAGTACTTC.